The source of this T cell receptor beta chain is a study of metastatic and nonmetastatic thyroid tumors. Study overall: Where malignant and benign thyroid patients were concerned, repertoires were compared across blood and tumor or nodule tissue.

Study-wide results and caveats: When malignant thyroid tumors were compared with benign nodules, TCR beta diversity was reportedly significantly higher in the malignant tumors. This held in both blood and tumor samples.

Each patient came to thyroid surgery without any prior treatment (of any kind). In germline, CDR1 is MNHEY, CDR2 SVGEGT. V lost 2 bases, J lost 11 bases, and 16 bases lay in between. This CDR3 has 14 amino acids. This clone is deemed medium-sized. Its antigen is still unknown. Original data processing: Variation in CDR3 across clinicopathological groups served as the basis for constructing a distant-metastasis classifier in papillary thyroid cancer. TCRdb re-called clones via MiXCR from the PCR reads. TCRdb's processing, not the study's, gives the V and J calls here. Among around 18,000 clones listed, 10% to 15% were seen once.

The gene calls are TRBV6-2 or TRBV6-3 and TRBJ2-1, with D perhaps TRBD1 (5 bases). The sequenced material came from blood. The clonotype was recovered from a female donor with papillary thyroid cancer or a benign thyroid nodule (not recorded which). Some clones in this sample may be carry-over from other donors' samples. CDR3 amino acids: CASSYGKGYSKQFF. Written as DNA, the CDR3 is TGTGCCAGCAGTTACGGGAAGGGGTATAGCAAGCAGTTCTTC.